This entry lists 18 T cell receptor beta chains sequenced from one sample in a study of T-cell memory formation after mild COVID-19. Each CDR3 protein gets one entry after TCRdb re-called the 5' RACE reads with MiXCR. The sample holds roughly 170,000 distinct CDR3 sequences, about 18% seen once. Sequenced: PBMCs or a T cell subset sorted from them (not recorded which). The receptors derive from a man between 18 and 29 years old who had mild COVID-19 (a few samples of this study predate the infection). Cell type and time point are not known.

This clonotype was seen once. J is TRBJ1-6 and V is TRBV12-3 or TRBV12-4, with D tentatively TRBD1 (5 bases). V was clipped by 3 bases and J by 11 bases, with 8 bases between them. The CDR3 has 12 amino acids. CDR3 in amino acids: CASSFQGTPLHF. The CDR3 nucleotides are TGTGCCAGCAGTTTTCAGGGAACACCCCTCCACTTT.

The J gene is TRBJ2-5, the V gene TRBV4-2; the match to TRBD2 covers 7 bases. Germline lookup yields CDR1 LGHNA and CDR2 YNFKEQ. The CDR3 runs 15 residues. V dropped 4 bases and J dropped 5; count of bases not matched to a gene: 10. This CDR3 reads CASSRERGGEETQYF. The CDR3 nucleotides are TGTGCCAGCAGCCGGGAGCGGGGCGGTGAGGAGACCCAGTACTTC.

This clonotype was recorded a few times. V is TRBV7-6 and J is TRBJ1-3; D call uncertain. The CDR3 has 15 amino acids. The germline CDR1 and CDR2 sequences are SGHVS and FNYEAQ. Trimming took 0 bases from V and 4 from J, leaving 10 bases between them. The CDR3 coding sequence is TGTGCCAGCAGCTTAGCGCCGGCAGCCGGAAACACCATATATTTT. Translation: CASSLAPAAGNTIYF.

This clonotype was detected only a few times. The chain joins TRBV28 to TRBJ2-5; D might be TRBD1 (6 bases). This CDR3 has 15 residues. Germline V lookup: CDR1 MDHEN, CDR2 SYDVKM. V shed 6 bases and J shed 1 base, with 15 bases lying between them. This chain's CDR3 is CASSPGQGPQETQYF. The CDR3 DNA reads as TGTGCCAGCAGCCCCGGGCAGGGGCCCCAAGAGACCCAGTACTTC.

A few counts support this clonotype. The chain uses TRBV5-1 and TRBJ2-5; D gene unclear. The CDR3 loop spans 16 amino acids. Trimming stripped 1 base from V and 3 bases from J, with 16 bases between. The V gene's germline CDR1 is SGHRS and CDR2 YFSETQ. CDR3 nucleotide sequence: TGCGCCAGCAGCTTGAATCGGCGACAAAGAGAAGAGACCCAGTACTTC. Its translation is CASSLNRRQREETQYF.

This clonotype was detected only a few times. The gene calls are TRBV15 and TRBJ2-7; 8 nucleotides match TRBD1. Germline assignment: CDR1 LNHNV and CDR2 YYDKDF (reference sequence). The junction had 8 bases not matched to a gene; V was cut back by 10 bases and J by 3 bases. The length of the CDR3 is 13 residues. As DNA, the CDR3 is TGTGCCAAACTCCGGGACAGGTTCTACGAGCAGTACGTC. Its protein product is CAKLRDRFYEQYV.

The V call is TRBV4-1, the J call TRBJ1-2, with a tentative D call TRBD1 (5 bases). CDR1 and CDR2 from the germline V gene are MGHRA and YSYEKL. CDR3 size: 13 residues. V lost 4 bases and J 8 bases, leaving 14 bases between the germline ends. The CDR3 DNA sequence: TGCGCCAGCAGCCGAGACAGATCTCAGGGCTACACCTTC. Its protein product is CASSRDRSQGYTF.

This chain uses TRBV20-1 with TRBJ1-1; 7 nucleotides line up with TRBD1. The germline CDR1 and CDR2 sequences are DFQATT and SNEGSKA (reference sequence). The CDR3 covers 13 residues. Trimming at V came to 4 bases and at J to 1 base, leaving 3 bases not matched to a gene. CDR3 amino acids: CSATGTANTEAFF. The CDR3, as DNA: TGCAGTGCTACCGGGACAGCGAACACTGAAGCTTTCTTT.

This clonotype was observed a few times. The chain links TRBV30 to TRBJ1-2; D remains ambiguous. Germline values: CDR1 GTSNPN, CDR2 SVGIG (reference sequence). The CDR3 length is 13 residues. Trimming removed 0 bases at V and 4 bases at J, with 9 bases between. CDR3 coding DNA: TGTGCCTGGAGTGTAATGGGAAGCTATGGCTACACCTTC. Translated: CAWSVMGSYGYTF.

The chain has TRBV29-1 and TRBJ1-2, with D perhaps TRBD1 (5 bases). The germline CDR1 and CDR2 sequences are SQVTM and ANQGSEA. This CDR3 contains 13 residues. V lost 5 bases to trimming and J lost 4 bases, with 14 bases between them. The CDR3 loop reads CSVSSGLRYGYTF. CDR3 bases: TGCAGCGTTTCTTCGGGACTGCGCTATGGCTACACCTTC.

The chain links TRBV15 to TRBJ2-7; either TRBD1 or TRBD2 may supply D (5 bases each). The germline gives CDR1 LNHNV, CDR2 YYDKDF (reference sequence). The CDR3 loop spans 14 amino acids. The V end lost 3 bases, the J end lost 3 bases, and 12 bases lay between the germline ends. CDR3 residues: CATSRDGGFYEQYV. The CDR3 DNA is TGTGCCACCAGCAGGGATGGGGGTTTCTACGAGCAGTACGTC.

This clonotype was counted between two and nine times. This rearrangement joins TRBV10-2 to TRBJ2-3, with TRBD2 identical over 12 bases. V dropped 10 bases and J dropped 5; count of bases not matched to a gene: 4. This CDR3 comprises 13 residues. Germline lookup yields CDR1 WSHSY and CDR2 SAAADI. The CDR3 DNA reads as TGCGCCACCCGACTAGCGGGGGAAGATACGCAGTATTTT. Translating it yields CATRLAGEDTQYF.

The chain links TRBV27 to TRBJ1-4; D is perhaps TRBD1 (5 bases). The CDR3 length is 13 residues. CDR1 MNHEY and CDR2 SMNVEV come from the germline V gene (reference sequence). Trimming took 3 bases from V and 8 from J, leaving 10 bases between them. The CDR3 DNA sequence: TGTGCCAGCAGTTTTCCCGGGACCGAAAAACTGTTTTTT. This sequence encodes CASSFPGTEKLFF.

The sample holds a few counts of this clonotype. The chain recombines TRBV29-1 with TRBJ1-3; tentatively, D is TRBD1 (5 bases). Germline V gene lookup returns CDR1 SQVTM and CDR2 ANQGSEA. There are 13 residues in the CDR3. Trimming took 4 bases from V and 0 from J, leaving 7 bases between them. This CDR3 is CSVAGGSGNTIYF. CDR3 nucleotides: TGCAGCGTTGCCGGGGGCTCTGGAAACACCATATATTTT.

The CDR3, as DNA: TGTGCCAGCAGCCTGAGCGGGGGGCCGTCCTACGAGCAGTACGTC. Translation: CASSLSGGPSYEQYV. The chain couples TRBV28 to TRBJ2-7; TRBD2 matches 9 bases. Germline V lookup: CDR1 MDHEN, CDR2 SYDVKM. This CDR3 region has 15 residues. V dropped 6 bases and J dropped 1; count of bases not matched to a gene: 7.

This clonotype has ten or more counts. CDR3 nucleotide sequence: TGCGCCAGCAGCCCCAGGACGTACAATGAGCAGTTCTTC. Encoded protein: CASSPRTYNEQFF. V gene TRBV5-1 combines with J gene TRBJ2-1; D not resolved. V was clipped by 4 bases and J by 4 bases, with 9 bases between them. The germline V gene has CDR1 SGHRS and CDR2 YFSETQ. CDR3 length: 13 residues.

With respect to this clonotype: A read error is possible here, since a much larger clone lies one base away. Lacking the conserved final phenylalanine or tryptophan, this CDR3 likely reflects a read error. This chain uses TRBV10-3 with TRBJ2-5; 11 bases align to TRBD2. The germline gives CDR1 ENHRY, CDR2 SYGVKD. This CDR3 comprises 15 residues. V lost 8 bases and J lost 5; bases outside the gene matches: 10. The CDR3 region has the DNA TGTGCCATCGGAGATAGCGGGGGGGCCGGGGAGACCCAGTACTCC. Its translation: CAIGDSGGAGETQYS.

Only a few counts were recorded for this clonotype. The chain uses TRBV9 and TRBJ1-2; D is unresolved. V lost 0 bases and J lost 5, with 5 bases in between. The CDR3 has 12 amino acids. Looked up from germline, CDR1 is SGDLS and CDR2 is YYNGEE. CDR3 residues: CASSVAPYGYTF. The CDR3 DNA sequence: TGTGCCAGCAGCGTAGCCCCGTATGGCTACACCTTC.